Each of the 8 T cell receptor beta chains below was sequenced from the same sample in a study of radiotherapy plus CTLA-4 blockade in lung cancer. Sequenced by immunoSEQ multiplex PCR; TCRdb stores in-frame clones only, minus some. The sample contains about 80,000 clones, roughly 80% of which appear only once. The sequenced sample was peripheral blood, obtained from a patient treated with radiotherapy plus ipilimumab. These receptors were taken from a human donor with non-small cell lung cancer who had stable disease on radiotherapy plus ipilimumab.

The rearrangement links TRBV11-2 to TRBJ1-5, with 7 bases fitting TRBD1. Germline V gene sequence: CDR1 SGHAT, CDR2 FQNNGV. The CDR3 runs 15 residues. With 5 bases clipped from V and 5 bases from J, the junction kept 9 bases outside the gene matches. The CDR3 DNA is TGTGCCAGCAGCCCCGGGACAGTCCCCGATCAGCCCCAGCATTTT. Its translation: CASSPGTVPDQPQHF. Combining the CDR3 with reference TRBV11-2 and TRBJ1-5 gives the whole variable domain EAGVAQSPRYKIIEKRQSVAFWCNPISGHATLYWYQQILGQGPKLLIQFQNNGVVDDSQLPKDRFSAERLKGVDSTLKIQPAKLEDSAVYLCASSPGTVPDQPQHFGDGTRLSIL.

The rearrangement links TRBV11-2 to TRBJ2-3; possibly TRBD1 for D (6 bases). There are 15 residues in the CDR3. V lost 5 bases and J 5 bases, leaving 17 bases between the germline ends. CDR1 is SGHAT, CDR2 FQNNGV, per germline. The CDR3 is CASSPRNRAIDTQYF. CDR3 sequence (DNA): TGTGCCAGCAGCCCCCGGAACAGGGCGATAGATACGCAGTATTTT. Filled out from reference TRBV11-2 and TRBJ2-3, the complete variable domain reads EAGVAQSPRYKIIEKRQSVAFWCNPISGHATLYWYQQILGQGPKLLIQFQNNGVVDDSQLPKDRFSAERLKGVDSTLKIQPAKLEDSAVYLCASSPRNRAIDTQYFGPGTRLTVL.

The chain employs TRBV7-9 and TRBJ1-5, with TRBD1 matching 10 bases. Germline V gene lookup returns CDR1 SEHNR and CDR2 FQNEAQ (reference sequence). Trimming removed 4 bases from V and 3 bases from J; junction bases left unmatched: 6. The CDR3 totals 16 residues. The CDR3 region is CASSSDRGRNNQPQHF. The CDR3 DNA reads as TGTGCCAGCAGCTCCGACAGGGGGCGAAACAATCAGCCCCAGCATTTT. Based on the CDR3 plus reference TRBV7-9 and TRBJ1-5, the full variable domain is DTGVSQNPRHKITKRGQNVTFRCDPISEHNRLYWYRQTLGQGPEFLTYFQNEAQLEKSRLLSDRFSAERPKGSFSTLEIQRTEQGDSAMYLCASSSDRGRNNQPQHFGDGTRLSIL.

The rearrangement links TRBV11-2 to TRBJ2-7, with 8 bases matching TRBD1. After removal of 5 bases from V and 5 bases from J, the junction contained 20 bases not matched to a gene. CDR1 and CDR2 from the germline V gene are SGHAT and FQNNGV. This CDR3 is built from 18 residues. The CDR3 loop is CASSPTAFFLDRENEQYF. In nucleotides, the CDR3 is TGTGCCAGCAGCCCGACAGCTTTTTTTCTGGACAGGGAGAACGAGCAGTACTTC.

This sequence joins TRBV6-1 and TRBJ2-5, with a weak D call TRBD2 (5 bases). The CDR3 spans 13 residues. The germline gives CDR1 MNHNS, CDR2 SASEGT. The V end lost 4 bases, the J end lost 3 bases, and 9 bases lay between the germline ends. The CDR3 DNA is TGTGCCAGCAGTGGTGGACTGGAAGAGACCCAGTACTTC. Amino acids: CASSGGLEETQYF.

J is TRBJ2-2 and V is TRBV7-8; 11 bases agree with TRBD2. The length of the CDR3 is 18 residues. The ends lost 2 bases at V and 2 bases at J; junction bases unmatched: 7. CDR1 and CDR2 from the germline V gene are SGHVS and FQNEAQ. In nucleotides, the CDR3 is TGTGCCAGCAGCTTAACTAGCGGGGGCACTGTTAACACCGGGGAGCTGTTTTTT. Amino acid sequence: CASSLTSGGTVNTGELFF.

This clone occurred once. The J gene is TRBJ1-1, the V gene TRBV7-8; TRBD1 might be the D (6 bases). Germline values: CDR1 SGHVS, CDR2 FQNEAQ. This CDR3 contains 13 residues. The V end was cut by 3 bases, the J end by 5 bases, with 10 bases between. CDR3 in amino acids: CASSFYQGTEAFF. CDR3 coding DNA: TGTGCCAGCAGCTTCTATCAGGGGACTGAAGCTTTCTTT.

V and J are TRBV5-5 and TRBJ2-1, with TRBD2 identical over 10 bases. CDR3 length equals 16 residues. CDR1 and CDR2 (germline): SGHKS, YYEKEE (reference sequence). The junction had 11 bases not matched to a gene; V was cut back by 5 bases and J by 6 bases. The CDR3 sequence is CASRTLSGRSANEQFF. The CDR3 nucleotides read TGTGCCAGCAGAACCCTTAGCGGGAGGAGCGCCAATGAGCAGTTCTTC.